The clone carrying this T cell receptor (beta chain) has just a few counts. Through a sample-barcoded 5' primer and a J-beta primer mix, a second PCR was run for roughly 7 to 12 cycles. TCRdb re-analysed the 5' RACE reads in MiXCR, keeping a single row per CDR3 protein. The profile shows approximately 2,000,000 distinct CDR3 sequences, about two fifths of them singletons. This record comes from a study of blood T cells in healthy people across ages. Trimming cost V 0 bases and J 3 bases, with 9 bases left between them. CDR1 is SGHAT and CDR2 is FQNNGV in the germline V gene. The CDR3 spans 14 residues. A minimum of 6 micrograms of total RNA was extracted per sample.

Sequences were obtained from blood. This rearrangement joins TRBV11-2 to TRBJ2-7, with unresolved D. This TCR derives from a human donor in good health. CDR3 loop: CASSLDRSGYEQYF. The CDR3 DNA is TGTGCCAGCAGCTTAGATCGGTCAGGCTACGAGCAGTACTTC.